Listed below are T cell receptor beta chains from one sample, sequenced in a study of cytomegalovirus exposure and HLA in healthy donors. Clones were sequenced by immunoSEQ multiplex PCR, and TCRdb holds only the in-frame ones, with some missing. The profile covers 130,000 or so clones, with just over 65% appearing a single time and over 1.5% taken by the ten largest. Sequenced material: PBMCs. The receptors derive from a man aged 18 to 29 in good health and CMV-seronegative. The CDR3 runs from the conserved cysteine through the conserved F or W. The D gene is left open where the match is weak. The size entry is marked missing in some rows and otherwise reads once, few, many or a size class.

D gene: NA; V gene: TRBV2; J gene: TRBJ2-3; CDR3 length: 14; clone size: NA; CDR3 protein: CASSPGLGTDTQYF; CDR3 DNA: TGTGCCAGCAGCCCCGGACTGGGCACAGATACGCAGTATTTT
D gene: NA; V gene: TRBV6-1; J gene: TRBJ2-7; CDR3 length: 14; clone size: NA; CDR3 protein: CASSPDRSNYEQYF; CDR3 DNA: TGTGCCAGCAGCCCAGACAGGAGTAACTACGAGCAGTACTTC
D gene: TRBD1; V gene: TRBV2; J gene: TRBJ1-5; CDR3 length: 13; clone size: NA; CDR3 protein: CASSPGQFQPQHF; CDR3 DNA: TGTGCCAGCAGTCCGGGACAGTTTCAGCCCCAGCATTTT
D gene: TRBD1; V gene: TRBV2; J gene: TRBJ2-7; CDR3 length: 15; clone size: NA; CDR3 protein: CSSSAGQGATYEQYF; CDR3 DNA: TGTTCCAGCAGTGCGGGACAGGGCGCTACCTACGAGCAGTACTTC
D gene: NA; V gene: TRBV19; J gene: TRBJ1-6; CDR3 length: 16; clone size: few; CDR3 protein: CASSIEVAGINTPLHF; CDR3 DNA: TGTGCCAGTAGTATTGAGGTAGCAGGGATCAATACACCCCTCCACTTT
D gene: NA; V gene: TRBV19; J gene: TRBJ2-1; CDR3 length: 13; clone size: NA; CDR3 protein: CASSDRSPYEQFF; CDR3 DNA: TGTGCCAGTAGTGACAGGTCTCCGTATGAGCAGTTCTTC
D gene: NA; V gene: TRBV5-8; J gene: TRBJ2-1; CDR3 length: 12; clone size: NA; CDR3 protein: CASSPPSNEQFF; CDR3 DNA: TGTGCCAGCAGCCCCCCCAGCAATGAGCAGTTCTTC
D gene: TRBD2; V gene: TRBV7-3; J gene: TRBJ2-2; CDR3 length: 18; clone size: NA; CDR3 protein: CASSPHPLAGAFTGELFF; CDR3 DNA: TGTGCCAGCAGCCCACACCCCCTAGCGGGGGCTTTCACCGGGGAGCTGTTTTTT
D gene: NA; V gene: TRBV7-9; J gene: TRBJ2-7; CDR3 length: 14; clone size: NA; CDR3 protein: CASRPTGFADEQYF; CDR3 DNA: TGTGCCAGCAGGCCGACAGGTTTTGCGGACGAGCAGTACTTC
D gene: NA; V gene: TRBV7-3; J gene: TRBJ2-5; CDR3 length: 14; clone size: NA; CDR3 protein: CASSLNGGASAQYF; CDR3 DNA: TGTGCCAGCAGCTTAAATGGGGGGGCATCGGCCCAGTACTTC
D gene: NA; V gene: TRBV28; J gene: TRBJ1-5; CDR3 length: 15; clone size: NA; CDR3 protein: CASSFDRIGNQPQHF; CDR3 DNA: TGTGCCAGCAGTTTCGACAGGATTGGCAATCAGCCCCAGCATTTT
D gene: TRBD2; V gene: TRBV19; J gene: TRBJ2-7; CDR3 length: 14; clone size: few; CDR3 protein: CASSLTSGSYEQYF; CDR3 DNA: TGTGCCAGTAGCCTGACTAGCGGGTCTTACGAGCAGTACTTC
D gene: NA; V gene: TRBV11-2; J gene: TRBJ2-7; CDR3 length: 15; clone size: NA; CDR3 protein: CASSPPGLKTYEQYF; CDR3 DNA: TGTGCCAGCAGCCCGCCGGGACTGAAAACCTACGAGCAGTACTTC
D gene: TRBD2; V gene: TRBV2; J gene: TRBJ2-5; CDR3 length: 16; clone size: NA; CDR3 protein: CASTLGLADLQETQYF; CDR3 DNA: TGTGCCAGCACCCTGGGGCTAGCGGATCTTCAAGAGACCCAGTACTTC
D gene: NA; V gene: TRBV7-8; J gene: TRBJ1-2; CDR3 length: 12; clone size: NA; CDR3 protein: CASSPGFYGYTF; CDR3 DNA: TGTGCCAGCAGCCCTGGCTTCTATGGCTACACCTTC
D gene: NA; V gene: TRBV9; J gene: TRBJ1-2; CDR3 length: 14; clone size: NA; CDR3 protein: CASSVLAGDYGYTF; CDR3 DNA: TGTGCCAGCAGCGTTTTGGCAGGGGACTATGGCTACACCTTC
D gene: NA; V gene: TRBV4-3; J gene: TRBJ2-7; CDR3 length: 15; clone size: few; CDR3 protein: CASSQGLELPYEQYF; CDR3 DNA: TGCGCCAGCAGCCAAGGTCTAGAGCTTCCTTACGAGCAGTACTTC
D gene: NA; V gene: TRBV30; J gene: TRBJ2-2; CDR3 length: 13; clone size: NA; CDR3 protein: CAWSVTRAGELFF; CDR3 DNA: TGTGCCTGGAGTGTTACACGTGCCGGGGAGCTGTTTTTT
D gene: TRBD2; V gene: TRBV13; J gene: TRBJ2-4; CDR3 length: 15; clone size: NA; CDR3 protein: CASSGPSGVVDIQYF; CDR3 DNA: TGTGCCAGCAGCGGACCTAGCGGGGTAGTTGACATTCAGTACTTC
D gene: TRBD2; V gene: TRBV20-1; J gene: TRBJ2-5; CDR3 length: 11; clone size: NA; CDR3 protein: CSAGGGETQYF; CDR3 DNA: TGCAGTGCTGGGGGGGGAGAGACCCAGTACTTC
D gene: NA; V gene: TRBV6-1; J gene: TRBJ1-2; CDR3 length: 12; clone size: NA; CDR3 protein: CASSGQVYGYTF; CDR3 DNA: TGTGCCAGCAGTGGTCAGGTCTATGGCTACACCTTC
D gene: NA; V gene: TRBV19; J gene: TRBJ2-3; CDR3 length: 14; clone size: few; CDR3 protein: CASSIFTGGDTQYF; CDR3 DNA: TGTGCCAGTAGTATATTCACAGGAGGGGATACGCAGTATTTT
D gene: NA; V gene: TRBV30; J gene: TRBJ2-1; CDR3 length: 12; clone size: NA; CDR3 protein: CAWSQGGNEQFF; CDR3 DNA: TGTGCCTGGAGTCAAGGCGGAAATGAGCAGTTCTTC
D gene: TRBD1; V gene: TRBV7-9; J gene: TRBJ1-4; CDR3 length: 14; clone size: few; CDR3 protein: CASSPDRGTEKLFF; CDR3 DNA: TGTGCCAGCAGCCCCGACAGGGGTACTGAAAAACTGTTTTTT
D gene: NA; V gene: TRBV6-5; J gene: TRBJ1-2; CDR3 length: 16; clone size: NA; CDR3 protein: CASSSPSLTGNYGYTF; CDR3 DNA: TGTGCCAGCAGTTCCCCTAGTCTCACAGGGAACTATGGCTACACCTTC
D gene: TRBD1; V gene: TRBV7-3; J gene: TRBJ1-2; CDR3 length: 17; clone size: NA; CDR3 protein: CASSLIGQGAGVYGYTF; CDR3 DNA: TGTGCCAGCAGCTTAATTGGACAGGGGGCGGGAGTGTATGGCTACACCTTC
D gene: TRBD2; V gene: TRBV19; J gene: TRBJ2-7; CDR3 length: 18; clone size: NA; CDR3 protein: CASSPQVPSGRISYEQYF; CDR3 DNA: TGTGCCAGTAGTCCCCAGGTGCCTAGCGGGAGGATCTCCTACGAGCAGTACTTC
D gene: NA; V gene: TRBV28; J gene: TRBJ2-2; CDR3 length: 16; clone size: NA; CDR3 protein: CASGKQGGVDTGELFF; CDR3 DNA: TGTGCCAGCGGGAAACAAGGGGGTGTAGACACCGGGGAGCTGTTTTTT
D gene: TRBD2; V gene: TRBV7-2; J gene: TRBJ2-2; CDR3 length: 15; clone size: NA; CDR3 protein: CASSLVAGGPGELFF; CDR3 DNA: TGTGCCAGCAGCTTGGTAGCGGGGGGGCCCGGGGAGCTGTTTTTT
D gene: NA; V gene: TRBV5-4; J gene: TRBJ2-5; CDR3 length: 14; clone size: NA; CDR3 protein: CASSPRDTQETQYF; CDR3 DNA: TGTGCCAGCAGCCCCCGGGACACTCAAGAGACCCAGTACTTC
D gene: TRBD1; V gene: TRBV13; J gene: TRBJ1-1; CDR3 length: 16; clone size: NA; CDR3 protein: CASSLNVGGRELPAFF; CDR3 DNA: TGTGCCAGCAGCTTAAACGTAGGGGGCAGGGAGCTACCAGCTTTCTTT
D gene: NA; V gene: TRBV21-1; J gene: TRBJ2-2; CDR3 length: 13; clone size: NA; CDR3 protein: CASRVRGTGELFF; CDR3 DNA: TGTGCCAGCAGGGTCAGGGGCACCGGGGAGCTGTTTTTT
D gene: NA; V gene: TRBV6-5; J gene: TRBJ2-7; CDR3 length: 15; clone size: once; CDR3 protein: CASSYSSVRSYEQYF; CDR3 DNA: TGTGCCAGCAGTTACTCGTCAGTACGCTCCTACGAGCAGTACTTC
D gene: NA; V gene: TRBV7-2; J gene: TRBJ2-2; CDR3 length: 16; clone size: NA; CDR3 protein: CASSHHLQGKSGELFF; CDR3 DNA: TGTGCCAGCAGCCACCACCTACAGGGAAAATCCGGGGAGCTGTTTTTT
D gene: TRBD1; V gene: TRBV28; J gene: TRBJ1-4; CDR3 length: 16; clone size: NA; CDR3 protein: CASVPGTGFLNEKLFF; CDR3 DNA: TGTGCCAGCGTCCCCGGGACAGGTTTTCTGAATGAAAAACTGTTTTTT
D gene: NA; V gene: TRBV5-6; J gene: TRBJ1-5; CDR3 length: 13; clone size: NA; CDR3 protein: CASSLAVQGPQHF; CDR3 DNA: TGTGCCAGCAGCTTGGCTGTTCAGGGGCCCCAGCATTTT
D gene: TRBD2; V gene: TRBV2; J gene: TRBJ2-5; CDR3 length: 12; clone size: NA; CDR3 protein: CASSDSGETQYF; CDR3 DNA: TGTGCCAGCAGTGATAGCGGGGAGACCCAGTACTTC
D gene: NA; V gene: TRBV5-4; J gene: TRBJ2-1; CDR3 length: 17; clone size: NA; CDR3 protein: CASRLGRTGTTNNEQFF; CDR3 DNA: TGTGCCAGCCGCTTGGGGCGGACCGGGACAACAAACAATGAGCAGTTCTTC
D gene: TRBD2; V gene: TRBV5-1; J gene: TRBJ2-7; CDR3 length: 15; clone size: NA; CDR3 protein: CPSSLVTSGSYEQYF; CDR3 DNA: TGCCCCAGCAGCTTGGTTACTAGCGGGTCCTACGAGCAGTACTTC
D gene: NA; V gene: TRBV28; J gene: TRBJ1-4; CDR3 length: 14; clone size: NA; CDR3 protein: CASSSGPRPEKLFF; CDR3 DNA: TGTGCCAGCAGTTCGGGTCCTCGGCCCGAAAAACTGTTTTTT
D gene: TRBD1; V gene: TRBV5-1; J gene: TRBJ2-2; CDR3 length: 18; clone size: few; CDR3 protein: CASSRPRGQSTNTGELFF; CDR3 DNA: TGCGCCAGCAGCCGACCAAGGGGACAGAGTACGAACACCGGGGAGCTGTTTTTT
D gene: NA; V gene: TRBV29-1; J gene: TRBJ2-1; CDR3 length: 14; clone size: NA; CDR3 protein: CSVDTPGNDNEQFF; CDR3 DNA: TGCAGCGTTGATACGCCAGGGAACGACAATGAGCAGTTCTTC
D gene: NA; V gene: TRBV28; J gene: TRBJ1-2; CDR3 length: 12; clone size: few; CDR3 protein: CASRGGSGGYTF; CDR3 DNA: TGTGCCAGCCGCGGGGGATCAGGGGGCTACACCTTC
D gene: TRBD1; V gene: TRBV6-5; J gene: TRBJ1-4; CDR3 length: 11; clone size: NA; CDR3 protein: CASRTGEKLFF; CDR3 DNA: TGTGCCAGCAGGACAGGGGAGAAACTGTTTTTT
D gene: NA; V gene: TRBV7-9; J gene: TRBJ2-5; CDR3 length: 14; clone size: NA; CDR3 protein: CASSLRRGQETQYF; CDR3 DNA: TGTGCCAGCAGCTTACGCAGGGGTCAAGAGACCCAGTACTTC
D gene: TRBD2; V gene: TRBV14; J gene: TRBJ2-7; CDR3 length: 15; clone size: NA; CDR3 protein: CASSHPGGASYEQYF; CDR3 DNA: TGTGCCAGCAGCCACCCGGGGGGGGCCTCCTACGAGCAGTACTTC
D gene: TRBD1; V gene: TRBV11-2; J gene: TRBJ1-2; CDR3 length: 13; clone size: NA; CDR3 protein: CASKTNRGHGYTF; CDR3 DNA: TGTGCCAGCAAGACCAACAGGGGGCATGGCTACACCTTC
D gene: TRBD1; V gene: TRBV7-9; J gene: TRBJ2-7; CDR3 length: 15; clone size: few; CDR3 protein: CASSRPGTGGSEQYF; CDR3 DNA: TGTGCCAGCAGCCGCCCCGGGACAGGAGGTAGCGAGCAGTACTTC
D gene: NA; V gene: TRBV30; J gene: TRBJ2-1; CDR3 length: 12; clone size: NA; CDR3 protein: CAWSPQTGEQFF; CDR3 DNA: TGTGCCTGGAGTCCCCAGACTGGGGAGCAGTTCTTC
D gene: TRBD2; V gene: TRBV14; J gene: TRBJ2-1; CDR3 length: 18; clone size: NA; CDR3 protein: CASSQDGLAGRPYNEQFF; CDR3 DNA: TGTGCCAGCAGCCAAGATGGGCTAGCGGGCCGGCCCTACAATGAGCAGTTCTTC
D gene: NA; V gene: TRBV7-9; J gene: TRBJ1-1; CDR3 length: 11; clone size: NA; CDR3 protein: CASSPSAEAFF; CDR3 DNA: TGTGCCAGCAGCCCATCAGCGGAAGCTTTCTTT
D gene: TRBD1; V gene: TRBV7-9; J gene: TRBJ1-2; CDR3 length: 19; clone size: NA; CDR3 protein: CSSSSFFGQGILANYGYTF; CDR3 DNA: TGTTCCAGCAGCTCATTCTTCGGACAGGGCATTTTAGCTAACTATGGCTACACCTTC
D gene: NA; V gene: TRBV19; J gene: TRBJ2-7; CDR3 length: 13; clone size: NA; CDR3 protein: CASSWTDSYEQYF; CDR3 DNA: TGTGCCAGTAGCTGGACAGACAGCTACGAGCAGTACTTC
D gene: NA; V gene: TRBV28; J gene: TRBJ2-7; CDR3 length: 15; clone size: NA; CDR3 protein: CASSDRQGFSYEQYF; CDR3 DNA: TGTGCCAGCAGTGACCGGCAGGGATTCTCCTACGAGCAGTACTTC
D gene: NA; V gene: TRBV7-8; J gene: TRBJ1-2; CDR3 length: 15; clone size: NA; CDR3 protein: CASSRSIATGGGYTF; CDR3 DNA: TGTGCCAGCAGCCGCTCGATCGCCACCGGGGGTGGCTACACCTTC
D gene: TRBD2; V gene: TRBV18; J gene: TRBJ2-7; CDR3 length: 17; clone size: NA; CDR3 protein: CASSPTRLAVSSYEQYF; CDR3 DNA: TGTGCCAGCTCACCAACTAGACTAGCGGTAAGCTCCTACGAGCAGTACTTC
D gene: NA; V gene: TRBV5-1; J gene: TRBJ1-1; CDR3 length: 14; clone size: NA; CDR3 protein: CASSLALRGEGDFF; CDR3 DNA: TGCGCCAGCAGCTTGGCTTTAAGGGGTGAAGGGGATTTCTTT
D gene: NA; V gene: TRBV28; J gene: TRBJ2-7; CDR3 length: 11; clone size: NA; CDR3 protein: CASSSIYEQYF; CDR3 DNA: TGTGCCAGCAGTTCAATCTACGAGCAGTACTTC
D gene: NA; V gene: TRBV19; J gene: TRBJ2-2; CDR3 length: 14; clone size: NA; CDR3 protein: CASSSERRTGELFF; CDR3 DNA: TGTGCCAGTAGTAGTGAACGCAGGACCGGGGAGCTGTTTTTT
D gene: NA; V gene: TRBV15; J gene: TRBJ2-5; CDR3 length: 13; clone size: NA; CDR3 protein: CASAGGRQETQYF; CDR3 DNA: TGTGCCTCCGCCGGGGGGCGCCAAGAGACCCAGTACTTC